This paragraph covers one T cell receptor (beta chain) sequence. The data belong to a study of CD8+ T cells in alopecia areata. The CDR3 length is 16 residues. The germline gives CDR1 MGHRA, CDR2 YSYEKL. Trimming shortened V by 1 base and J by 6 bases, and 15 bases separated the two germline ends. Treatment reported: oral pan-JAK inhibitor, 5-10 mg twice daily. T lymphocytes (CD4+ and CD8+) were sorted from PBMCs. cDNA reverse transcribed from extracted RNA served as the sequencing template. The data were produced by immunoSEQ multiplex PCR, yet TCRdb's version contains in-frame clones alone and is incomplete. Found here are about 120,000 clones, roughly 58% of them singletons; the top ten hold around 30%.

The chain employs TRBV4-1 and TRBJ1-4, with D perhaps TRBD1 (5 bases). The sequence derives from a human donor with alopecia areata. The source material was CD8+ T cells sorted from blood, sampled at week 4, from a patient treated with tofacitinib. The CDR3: CASSQAAGGIDEKLFF. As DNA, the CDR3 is TGCGCCAGCAGCCAAGCCGCCGGGGGAATCGATGAAAAACTGTTTTTT.